This TCR beta chain was profiled in a study of blood T cell repertoires in COVID-19. This table comes from immunoSEQ multiplex PCR, and its TCRdb copy is limited to in-frame clones, with some not included. Seen here are about 140,000 clones, approximately 84% observed once, and the top ten hold around 1.6%. CDR3 size: 19 residues. Germline V gives CDR1 SGHVS, CDR2 FQNEAQ. The germline V and J ends were trimmed by 1 base and 2 bases, with 20 bases remaining between them. A COVID-19 case was met by exposed participants within 2 weeks before study entry. The receptor comes from a woman between 18 and 29 years old who had been exposed to COVID-19. The V and J genes are TRBV7-8 and TRBJ1-4, with D tentatively TRBD1 (6 bases). The sequenced sample consisted of PBMCs or T cells enriched from blood (not recorded which). In nucleotides, the CDR3 is TGTGCCAGCAGCTTAGTAACAGGGTCTGGGGCCGGGACTAATGAAAAACTGTTTTTT. This codes for CASSLVTGSGAGTNEKLFF.